The subject of this entry is one T cell receptor (beta chain). What it binds is not known. The donors, nominally healthy at sampling, likely had unrecorded immune exposures. The data derive from a study of cytomegalovirus exposure and HLA in healthy donors. Study findings and constraints: A later analysis associated 15,000 or so TCR beta sequences with HLA alleles at a 0.05 false discovery rate.

V trimming: 6 bases; J trimming: 0 bases; junction bases outside the gene matches: 18. CDR3 length: 20 amino acids. Germline V gene sequence: CDR1 ENHRY, CDR2 SYGVKD. Primers included in the PCR were 60 Vbeta and 13 Jbeta primers. The method was immunoSEQ multiplex PCR; TCRdb's version includes in-frame clones alone and lacks a portion of them. This sample carries 96,000 or so clones, with about 3.4% going to the ten biggest clones. The sequenced sample was PBMCs. The receptor's source is a woman in her twenties or thirties in good health and CMV-seronegative. The V and J genes are TRBV10-3 and TRBJ1-3; 9 bases are shared with TRBD1. This CDR3 is CAIRASGQGVIPSSGNTIYF. CDR3 in DNA: TGTGCCATCAGAGCATCGGGACAGGGAGTGATTCCGAGCTCTGGAAACACCATATATTTT.